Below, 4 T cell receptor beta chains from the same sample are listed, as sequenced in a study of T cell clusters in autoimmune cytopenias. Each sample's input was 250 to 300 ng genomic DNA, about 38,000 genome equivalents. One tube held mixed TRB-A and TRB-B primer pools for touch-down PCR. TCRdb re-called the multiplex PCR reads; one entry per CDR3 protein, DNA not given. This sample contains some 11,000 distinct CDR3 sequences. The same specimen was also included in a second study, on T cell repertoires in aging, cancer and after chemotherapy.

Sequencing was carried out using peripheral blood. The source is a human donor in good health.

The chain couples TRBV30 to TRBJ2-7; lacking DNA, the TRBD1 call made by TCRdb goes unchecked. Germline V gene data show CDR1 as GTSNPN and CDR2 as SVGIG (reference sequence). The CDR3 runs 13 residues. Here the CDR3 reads CAWSGSGAQGQYF.

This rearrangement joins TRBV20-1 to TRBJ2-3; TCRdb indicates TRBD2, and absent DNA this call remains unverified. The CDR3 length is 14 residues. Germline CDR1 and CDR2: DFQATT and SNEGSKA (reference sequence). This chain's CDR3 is CSARVAGGRDTQYF.

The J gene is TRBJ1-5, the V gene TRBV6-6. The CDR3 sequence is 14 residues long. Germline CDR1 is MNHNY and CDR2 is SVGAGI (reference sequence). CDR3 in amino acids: CASSLWTDNQPQHF.

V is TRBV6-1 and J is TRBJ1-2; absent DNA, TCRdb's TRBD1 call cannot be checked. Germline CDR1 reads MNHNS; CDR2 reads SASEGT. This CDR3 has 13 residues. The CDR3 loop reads CASSMDTIYGYTF.